This T cell receptor beta chain is from a study of T-cell memory formation after mild COVID-19. Study-wide background: Largely donor-specific sequence clusters came from a couple of donors. Study-level findings and limits: Memory sampled before infection contained some responding clones, suggesting cross-reactive memory joined. Contracting clones from day 15 to 85 showed balanced CD4/CD8; later expanders favored CD4+.

Constant-segment primers and 5'RACE yielded cDNA libraries for TCR alpha and TCR beta, each carrying sample barcodes and UMIs. TCRdb analysed the 5' RACE reads with MiXCR anew, one entry per CDR3 protein. The sample carries 470,000 or so distinct CDR3 sequences, roughly 17% recorded once. The junction had 11 bases not matched to a gene; V was cut back by 11 bases and J by 6 bases. Per germline, CDR1 SNHLY and CDR2 FYNNEI. This CDR3 contains 13 residues. Regarding this clonotype: Its antigen is not known.

Specimen: PBMCs or a T cell subset sorted from them (not recorded which). The sequence came from a man younger than 35 who had mild COVID-19 (a few samples of this study predate the infection). Cell type and time point are not known. The gene calls are TRBV2 and TRBJ2-7, with 9 nucleotides matching TRBD1. The CDR3 region is CAWDREASGEQYV. For the CDR3, the DNA is TGTGCCTGGGACAGGGAGGCATCAGGCGAGCAGTACGTC.